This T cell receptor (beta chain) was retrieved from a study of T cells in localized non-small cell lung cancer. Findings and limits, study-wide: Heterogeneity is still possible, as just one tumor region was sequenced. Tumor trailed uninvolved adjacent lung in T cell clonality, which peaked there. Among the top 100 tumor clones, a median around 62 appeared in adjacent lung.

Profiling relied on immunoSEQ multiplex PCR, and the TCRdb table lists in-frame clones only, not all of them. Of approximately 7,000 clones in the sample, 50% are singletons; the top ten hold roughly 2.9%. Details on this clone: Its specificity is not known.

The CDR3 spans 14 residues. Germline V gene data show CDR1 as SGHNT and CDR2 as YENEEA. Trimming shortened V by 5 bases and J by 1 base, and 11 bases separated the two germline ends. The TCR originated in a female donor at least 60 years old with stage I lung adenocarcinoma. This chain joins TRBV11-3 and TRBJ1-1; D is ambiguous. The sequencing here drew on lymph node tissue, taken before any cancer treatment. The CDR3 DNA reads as TGTGCCAGCAGCCCCACCGGGCCGAACACTGAAGCTTTCTTT. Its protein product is CASSPTGPNTEAFF.